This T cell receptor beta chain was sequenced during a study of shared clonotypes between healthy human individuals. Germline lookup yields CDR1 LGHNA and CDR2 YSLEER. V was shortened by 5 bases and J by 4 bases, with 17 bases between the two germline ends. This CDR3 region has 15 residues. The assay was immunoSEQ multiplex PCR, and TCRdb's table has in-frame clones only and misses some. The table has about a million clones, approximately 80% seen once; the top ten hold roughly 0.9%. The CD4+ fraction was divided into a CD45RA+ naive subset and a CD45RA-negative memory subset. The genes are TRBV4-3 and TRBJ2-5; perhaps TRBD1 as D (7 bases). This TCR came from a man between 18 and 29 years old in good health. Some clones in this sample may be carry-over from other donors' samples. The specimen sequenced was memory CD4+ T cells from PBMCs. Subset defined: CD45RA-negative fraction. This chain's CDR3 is CASSSTAGGRETQYF. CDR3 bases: TGCGCCAGCAGCTCCACCGCAGGGGGGCGAGAGACCCAGTACTTC.